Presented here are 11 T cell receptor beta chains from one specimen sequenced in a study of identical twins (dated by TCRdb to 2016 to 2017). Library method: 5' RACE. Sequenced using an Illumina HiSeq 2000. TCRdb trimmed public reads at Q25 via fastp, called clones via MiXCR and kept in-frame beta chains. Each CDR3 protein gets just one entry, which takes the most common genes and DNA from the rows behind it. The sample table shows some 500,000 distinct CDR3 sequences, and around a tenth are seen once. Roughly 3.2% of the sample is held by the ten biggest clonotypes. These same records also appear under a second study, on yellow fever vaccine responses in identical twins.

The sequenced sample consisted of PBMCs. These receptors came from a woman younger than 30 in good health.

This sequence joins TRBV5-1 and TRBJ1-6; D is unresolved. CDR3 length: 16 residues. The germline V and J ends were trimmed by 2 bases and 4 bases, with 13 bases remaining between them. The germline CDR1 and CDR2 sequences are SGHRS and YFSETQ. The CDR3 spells CASSLQGSRYNSPLHF. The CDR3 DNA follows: TGCGCCAGCAGCTTACAAGGGTCCAGATATAATTCACCCCTCCACTTT.

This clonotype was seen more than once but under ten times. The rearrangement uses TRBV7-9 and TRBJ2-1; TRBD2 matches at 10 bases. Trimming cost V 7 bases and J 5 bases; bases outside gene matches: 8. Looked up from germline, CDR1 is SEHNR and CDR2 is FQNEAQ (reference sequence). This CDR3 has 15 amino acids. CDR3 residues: CASTFGTSAHNEQFF. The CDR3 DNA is TGTGCCAGCACCTTCGGGACTAGCGCGCACAATGAGCAGTTCTTC.

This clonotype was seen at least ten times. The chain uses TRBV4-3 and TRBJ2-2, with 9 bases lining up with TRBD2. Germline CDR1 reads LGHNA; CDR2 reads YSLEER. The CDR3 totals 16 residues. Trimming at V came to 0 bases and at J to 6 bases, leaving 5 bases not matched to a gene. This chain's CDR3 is CASSQDGGRAPGELFF. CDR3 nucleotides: TGCGCCAGCAGCCAAGACGGCGGGAGGGCCCCCGGGGAGCTGTTTTTT.

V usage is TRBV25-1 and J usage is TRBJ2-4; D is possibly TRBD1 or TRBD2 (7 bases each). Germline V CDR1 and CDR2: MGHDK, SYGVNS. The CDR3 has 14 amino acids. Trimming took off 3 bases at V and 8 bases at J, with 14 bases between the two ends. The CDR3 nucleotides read TGTGCCAGCAGTGATCAGGGGGGGAATGACATTCAGTACTTC. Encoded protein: CASSDQGGNDIQYF. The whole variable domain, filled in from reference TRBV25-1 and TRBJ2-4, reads EADIYQTPRYLVIGTGKKITLECSQTMGHDKMYWYQQDPGMELHLIHYSYGVNSTEKGDLSSESTVSRIRTEHFPLTLESARPSHTSQYLCASSDQGGNDIQYFGAGTRLSVL.

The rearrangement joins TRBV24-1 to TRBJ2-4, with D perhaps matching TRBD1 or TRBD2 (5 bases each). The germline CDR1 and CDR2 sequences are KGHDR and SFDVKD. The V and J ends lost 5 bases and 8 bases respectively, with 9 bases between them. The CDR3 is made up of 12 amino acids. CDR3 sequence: CATSVRGDIQYF. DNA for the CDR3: TGTGCCACCAGTGTCCGAGGGGACATTCAGTACTTC.

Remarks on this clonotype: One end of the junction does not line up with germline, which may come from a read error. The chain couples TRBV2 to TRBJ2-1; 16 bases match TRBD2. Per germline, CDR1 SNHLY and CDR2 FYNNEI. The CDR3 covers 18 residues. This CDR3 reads CTSSLGLAGGRSYNEQFF. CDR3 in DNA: TGTACCAGCAGCCTGGGACTAGCGGGGGGGAGGTCCTACAATGAGCAGTTCTTC.

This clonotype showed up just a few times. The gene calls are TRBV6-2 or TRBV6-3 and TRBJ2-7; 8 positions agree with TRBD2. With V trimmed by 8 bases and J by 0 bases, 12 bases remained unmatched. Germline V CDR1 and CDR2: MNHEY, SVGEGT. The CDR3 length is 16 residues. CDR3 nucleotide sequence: TGTGCCAGCGAAAATGATGCGGGAGGTGGCTCCTACGAGCAGTACTTC. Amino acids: CASENDAGGGSYEQYF.

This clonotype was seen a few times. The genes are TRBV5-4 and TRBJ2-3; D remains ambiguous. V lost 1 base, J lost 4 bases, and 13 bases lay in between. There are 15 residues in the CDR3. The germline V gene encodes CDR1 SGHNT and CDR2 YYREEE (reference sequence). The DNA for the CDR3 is TGTGCCAGCAGCTTGCCAGGAGTTGCCTCAGATACGCAGTATTTT. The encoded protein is CASSLPGVASDTQYF.

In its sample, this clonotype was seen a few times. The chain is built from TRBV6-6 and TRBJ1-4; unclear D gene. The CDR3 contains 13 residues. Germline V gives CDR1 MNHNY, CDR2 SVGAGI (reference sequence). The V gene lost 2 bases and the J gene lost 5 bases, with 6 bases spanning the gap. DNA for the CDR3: TGTGCCAGCAGTTACCGTAAGAATGAAAAACTGTTTTTT. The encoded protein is CASSYRKNEKLFF.

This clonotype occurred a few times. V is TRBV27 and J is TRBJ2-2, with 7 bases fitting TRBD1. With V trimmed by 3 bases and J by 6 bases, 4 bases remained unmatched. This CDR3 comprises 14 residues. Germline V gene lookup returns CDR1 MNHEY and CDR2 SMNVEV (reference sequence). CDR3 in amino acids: CASSFSQGAGELFF. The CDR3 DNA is TGTGCCAGCAGTTTCTCCCAGGGGGCCGGGGAGCTGTTTTTT.

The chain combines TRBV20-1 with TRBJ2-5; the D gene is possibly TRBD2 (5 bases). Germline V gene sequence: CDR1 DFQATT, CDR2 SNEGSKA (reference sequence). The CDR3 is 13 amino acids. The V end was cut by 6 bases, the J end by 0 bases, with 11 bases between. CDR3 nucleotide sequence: TGCAGTGCCGAGGGAGCGCACCAAGAGACCCAGTACTTC. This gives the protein CSAEGAHQETQYF.